This T cell receptor (beta chain) was identified during a study of vaccination effects on CD4 cells after COVID-19. Study in general: Participants received two doses of either the BNT162b2 or mRNA-1273 vaccine. Study-wide findings and caveats: Late post-vaccination samples showed marked contraction of infection- and vaccine-induced clones.

Expansion of antigen-specific CD4+ T cells with viral peptide pools was carried out by the ViraFEST assay before sequencing. Culturing for 9 to 10 days preceded CD4+ T cell isolation. The healthy vaccine recipients, who had no prior SARS-CoV-2 infection, showed negative nucleocapsid antibodies. Wells each received 1.8 million or so PBMC, cultured with approximately 9 IU/ml IL-2 and roughly 9.4 ug/ml peptides. With respect to this clone: Its specificity is unknown.

Germline CDR1 reads SQVTM; CDR2 reads ANQGSEA. Trimming cost V 4 bases and J 4 bases, with 8 bases left between them. This CDR3 contains 11 residues. The protocol was immunoSEQ multiplex PCR, while the TCRdb copy is restricted to in-frame clones and leaves out a portion. The repertoire includes under 25,000 clones, about three quarters of them detected once, and roughly 5% sits in the top ten. This specimen consisted of CD4+ T cells from PBMCs cultured with SARS-CoV-2 spike peptides, obtained before COVID-19 vaccination. The clonotype originates from a human donor who received a COVID-19 vaccine. This sequence joins TRBV29-1 and TRBJ2-7; D not certain. This CDR3 is CSVADGYEQYF. The CDR3 region has the DNA TGCAGCGTTGCGGACGGTTACGAGCAGTACTTC.